This T cell receptor beta chain stems from a study of blood T cell repertoires in COVID-19. Whole-study context: Acute-phase and convalescent COVID-19 samples originated in the United States, Italy and Spain.

The CDR3 consists of 14 residues. V was clipped by 1 base and J by 2 bases, with 9 bases between them. Per the germline V gene, CDR1 is SEHNR and CDR2 is FQNEAQ (reference sequence). Original methodology: The authors estimated nucleated cell counts from reference gene primer amplification. The method was immunoSEQ multiplex PCR; TCRdb's version includes in-frame clones alone and lacks a portion of them. V and J calls and clone size are those listed in that table; D and trimming were worked out from the DNA. The table lists 200,000 to 250,000 clones, 85% of them singletons. This clonotype was sampled from a man between 50 and 59 years old who had recovered from COVID-19. The sequenced sample was peripheral blood. This chain connects TRBV7-9 to TRBJ2-7, with D tentatively TRBD2 (6 bases). CDR3 in amino acids: CASSLVAGTYEQYF. The CDR3 coding sequence is TGTGCCAGCAGCTTAGTCGCGGGGACCTACGAGCAGTACTTC.